The 2 T cell receptor beta chains presented below share a single source sample, sequenced in a study of T-cell memory formation after mild COVID-19. TCRdb reanalysed the 5' RACE reads using MiXCR and keeps one entry per CDR3 protein. This table holds 100,000 to 150,000 distinct CDR3 sequences, approximately 5.9% found once. The source material was PBMCs or a T cell subset sorted from them (not recorded which). The receptors originated from an adult woman who had mild COVID-19 (a few samples of this study predate the infection). Cell type and time point are not known.

CDR3 region: CASSESYNEQFF. CDR3 sequence (DNA): TGTGCCAGCAGTGAATCCTACAATGAGCAGTTCTTC. The genes are TRBV6-1 and TRBJ2-1; D unresolved. The V end was cut by 2 bases, the J end by 1 base, with 0 bases between. Germline CDR1 MNHNS, CDR2 SASEGT. This CDR3 has 12 residues.

This clonotype was counted ten times or more. The rearrangement uses TRBV29-1 and TRBJ1-2; 8 nucleotides match TRBD1. V was clipped by 1 base and J by 7 bases; unmatched bases: 8. CDR1 is SQVTM, CDR2 ANQGSEA, per germline. CDR3 size: 14 residues. The CDR3: CSVEGRGQSSGYTF. The CDR3 DNA is TGCAGCGTTGAAGGCAGGGGGCAATCCAGTGGCTACACCTTC.